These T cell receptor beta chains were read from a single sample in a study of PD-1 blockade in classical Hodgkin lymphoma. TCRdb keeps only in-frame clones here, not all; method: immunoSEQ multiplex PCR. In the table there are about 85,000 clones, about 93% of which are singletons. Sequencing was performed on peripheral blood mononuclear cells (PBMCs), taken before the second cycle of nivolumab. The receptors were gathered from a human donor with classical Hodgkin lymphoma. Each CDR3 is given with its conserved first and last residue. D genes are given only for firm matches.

CDR3: CASSLWQFTEAFF
D: -
J: TRBJ1-1
V: TRBV5-1

CDR3: CASRLRQYNEQFF
D: -
J: TRBJ2-1
V: TRBV27

CDR3: CAWSVTGSGTQYF
D: -
J: TRBJ2-5
V: TRBV30

CDR3: CASRLAPTAIQYF
D: -
J: TRBJ2-4
V: TRBV7-9

CDR3: CSGLLQDSYEQYF
D: -
J: TRBJ2-7
V: TRBV29-1

CDR3: CASSIGTLYSNQPQHF
D: -
J: TRBJ1-5
V: TRBV19

CDR3: CASSKTSGVGELFF
D: TRBD2
J: TRBJ2-2
V: TRBV5-1

CDR3: CAIGGGELFF
D: -
J: TRBJ2-2
V: TRBV10-3

CDR3: CASPMGPMNTEAFF
D: -
J: TRBJ1-1
V: TRBV6-1

CDR3: CASSLGLAKTNTEAFF
D: -
J: TRBJ1-1
V: TRBV7-9

CDR3: CATQTAGALIYEQYF
D: -
J: TRBJ2-7
V: TRBV11-2

CDR3: CASRCTQGHPQSYTF
D: -
J: TRBJ1-2
V: TRBV12-2

CDR3: CASSFAGGRSYNEQFF
D: TRBD2
J: TRBJ2-1
V: TRBV7-3

CDR3: CSVVELAGTYEQYF
D: TRBD2
J: -
V: TRBV29-1

CDR3: CASSQVAGQIGYGYTF
D: TRBD1
J: TRBJ1-2
V: TRBV4-1

CDR3: CASSPRTGGGEKLFF
D: TRBD1
J: TRBJ1-4
V: TRBV7-9

CDR3: CANLTSGSSGVYGYTF
D: -
J: TRBJ1-2
V: TRBV2

CDR3: CASSLLQGLTEAFF
D: TRBD1
J: TRBJ1-1
V: TRBV5-6

CDR3: CASSLAPANTGELFF
D: -
J: TRBJ2-2
V: TRBV5-6

CDR3: CASSTGPFPGELFF
D: -
J: TRBJ2-2
V: TRBV27

CDR3: CAISPSGRAFNEQFF
D: TRBD2
J: TRBJ2-1
V: TRBV10-3

CDR3: CASSYVTLNTGELFF
D: -
J: TRBJ2-2
V: TRBV6-5

CDR3: CASSFSENYGYTF
D: -
J: TRBJ1-2
V: TRBV5-1

CDR3: CASNPQGAGTGELFF
D: TRBD1
J: TRBJ2-2
V: TRBV6-5

CDR3: CASSLGWRPVYEQYF
D: -
J: TRBJ2-7
V: TRBV27

CDR3: CASSSLQGAHLGTQYF
D: TRBD1
J: TRBJ2-3
V: TRBV27

CDR3: CASSLRTSGRTDTQYF
D: TRBD2
J: TRBJ2-3
V: TRBV5-6